This T cell receptor beta chain was profiled in a study of control samples from healthy donors and cancer patients. Produced via immunoSEQ multiplex PCR; TCRdb's table is partial and in-frame only. This sample has roughly 140,000 clones; around 90% occur once, and the top ten carry roughly 5%. This CDR3 has 15 amino acids. J lost 4 bases, V lost 3 bases, and 8 bases had no gene match. The germline V gene has CDR1 MNHEY and CDR2 SMNVEV (reference sequence). The gene calls are TRBV27 and TRBJ1-2, with 7 bases aligning to TRBD1. Sequencing was performed on blood. The TCR was taken from a man aged 25-45 years in good health. The CDR3 reads CASSFGDRHIYGYTF. DNA for the CDR3: TGTGCCAGCAGTTTCGGGGACAGACACATCTATGGCTACACCTTC.